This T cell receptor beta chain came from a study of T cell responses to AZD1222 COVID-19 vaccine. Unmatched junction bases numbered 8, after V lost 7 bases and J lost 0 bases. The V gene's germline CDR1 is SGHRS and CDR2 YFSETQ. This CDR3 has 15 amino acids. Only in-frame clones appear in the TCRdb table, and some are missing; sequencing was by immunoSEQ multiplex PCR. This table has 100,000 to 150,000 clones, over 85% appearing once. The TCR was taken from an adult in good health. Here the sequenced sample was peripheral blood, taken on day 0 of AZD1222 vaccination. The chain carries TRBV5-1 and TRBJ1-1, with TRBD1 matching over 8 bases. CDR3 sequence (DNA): TGCGCCAGCGGACCGGGACAGGCCCTGAACACTGAAGCTTTCTTT. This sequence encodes CASGPGQALNTEAFF.